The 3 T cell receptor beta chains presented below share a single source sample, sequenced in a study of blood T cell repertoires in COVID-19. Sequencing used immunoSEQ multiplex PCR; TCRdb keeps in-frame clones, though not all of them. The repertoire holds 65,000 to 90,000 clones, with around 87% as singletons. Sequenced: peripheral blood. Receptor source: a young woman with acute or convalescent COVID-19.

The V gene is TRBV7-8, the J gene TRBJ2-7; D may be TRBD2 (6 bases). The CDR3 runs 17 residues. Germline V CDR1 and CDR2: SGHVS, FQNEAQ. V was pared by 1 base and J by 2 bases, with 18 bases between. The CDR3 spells CASSLVLGGSGTYEQYF. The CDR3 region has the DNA TGTGCCAGCAGCTTAGTTTTGGGAGGAAGTGGAACCTACGAGCAGTACTTC. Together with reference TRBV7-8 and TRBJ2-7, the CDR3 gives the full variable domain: GAGVSQSPRYKVAKRGQDVALRCDPISGHVSLFWYQQALGQGPEFLTYFQNEAQLDKSGLPSDRFFAERPEGSVSTLKIQRTQQEDSAVYLCASSLVLGGSGTYEQYFGPGTRLTVT.

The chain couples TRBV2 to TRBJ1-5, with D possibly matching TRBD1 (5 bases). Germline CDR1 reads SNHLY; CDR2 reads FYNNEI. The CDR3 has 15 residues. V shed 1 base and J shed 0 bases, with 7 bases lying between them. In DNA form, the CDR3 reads TGTGCCAGCAGTGAAGACAGGCTTAGCAATCAGCCCCAGCATTTT. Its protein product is CASSEDRLSNQPQHF.

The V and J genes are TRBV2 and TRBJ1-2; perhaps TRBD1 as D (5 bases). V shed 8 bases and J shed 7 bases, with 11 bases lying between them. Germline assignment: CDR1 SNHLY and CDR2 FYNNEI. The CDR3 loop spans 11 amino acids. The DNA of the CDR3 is TGTGCCAGCGATCAGGGAAGTGGCTACACCTTC. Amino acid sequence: CASDQGSGYTF.